These 13 T cell receptor beta chains were all obtained from the same sample, sequenced in a study of identifying expanded T cells in peripheral blood. Using immunoSEQ multiplex PCR, the repertoire was profiled, and TCRdb retains in-frame clones only, with some absent. The table lists 97,000 or so clones, approximately 88% of them singletons, with 14% in the top ten. Sequenced input: blood. These receptors originate from a person aged 18 to 75 in good health.

As concerns this clone: Other DNA sequences in this sample translate to the same CDR3. The chain carries TRBV18 and TRBJ1-5, with D uncertain. V dropped 5 bases and J dropped 0 bases, with 5 bases sitting between them. The CDR3 extends over 13 amino acids. Germline CDR1 and CDR2: KGHSH and LQKENI. CDR3 residues: CASSAGSNQPQHF. As DNA, the CDR3 is TGTGCCAGCTCAGCCGGTAGCAATCAGCCCCAGCATTTT.

V gene TRBV18 combines with J gene TRBJ2-5, with no clear D. This CDR3 has 11 residues. Germline V CDR1 and CDR2: KGHSH, LQKENI. The V end was cut by 2 bases, the J end by 5 bases, with 3 bases between. CDR3 loop: CASSPAETQYF. CDR3 DNA: TGTGCCAGCTCACCAGCGGAGACCCAGTACTTC.

This chain joins TRBV18 and TRBJ2-6, with no clear D. The CDR3 is made up of 14 amino acids. The germline V gene encodes CDR1 KGHSH and CDR2 LQKENI. V gave up 4 bases and J gave up 2 bases, with 6 bases separating them. CDR3 sequence: CASSRGPGANVLTF. The CDR3 nucleotides are TGTGCCAGCTCACGGGGTCCTGGGGCCAACGTCCTGACTTTC. Variable domain in full (rest from reference TRBV18 and TRBJ2-6): NAGVMQNPRHLVRRRGQEARLRCSPMKGHSHVYWYRQLPEEGLKFMVYLQKENIIDESGMPKERFSAEFPKEGPSILRIQQVVRGDSAAYFCASSRGPGANVLTFGAGSRLTVL.

V gene TRBV5-4 combines with J gene TRBJ1-1, with a weak D call TRBD1 (6 bases). Germline values: CDR1 SGHNT, CDR2 YYREEE (reference sequence). CDR3 length: 14 residues. V lost 0 bases to trimming and J lost 8 bases, with 14 bases between them. DNA of the CDR3: TGTGCCAGCAGCTTGGATCAGGGGCCAAGGGAAGCTTTCTTT. It is translated as CASSLDQGPREAFF. Together with reference TRBV5-4 and TRBJ1-1, the CDR3 gives the full variable domain: ETGVTQSPTHLIKTRGQQVTLRCSSQSGHNTVSWYQQALGQGPQFIFQYYREEENGRGNFPPRFSGLQFPNYSSELNVNALELDDSALYLCASSLDQGPREAFFGQGTRLTVV.

V gene TRBV7-2 combines with J gene TRBJ2-7, with D perhaps TRBD1 (7 bases). This CDR3 has 14 residues. Trimming shortened V by 5 bases and J by 3 bases, and 14 bases separated the two germline ends. CDR1 is SGHTA, CDR2 FQGNSA, per germline. CDR3 in amino acids: CASSPGGGRYEQYF. The CDR3 DNA reads TGTGCCAGCAGCCCAGGAGGGGGCCGCTACGAGCAGTACTTC.

V usage is TRBV7-2 and J usage is TRBJ1-5; D is unresolved. This CDR3 spans 14 amino acids. Germline loops: CDR1 SGHTA, CDR2 FQGNSA. V was clipped by 1 base and J by 0 bases, with 4 bases between them. CDR3 loop: CASSLVSSNQPQHF. The CDR3 nucleotides are TGTGCCAGCAGCTTAGTTAGTAGCAATCAGCCCCAGCATTTT.

The rearrangement uses TRBV7-9 and TRBJ2-1; 7 positions agree with TRBD2. Per the germline V gene, CDR1 is SEHNR and CDR2 is FQNEAQ (reference sequence). The CDR3 consists of 15 residues. The V segment lost 1 base and the J segment 6 bases; nucleotides outside the gene matches: 6. This CDR3 reads CASSLGTSKGNEQFF. CDR3 sequence (DNA): TGTGCCAGCAGCTTAGGGACTAGTAAAGGCAATGAGCAGTTCTTC.

The DNA of the CDR3 is TGCGCCAGCACCTCAGGGGGCACCGGGGAGCTGTTTTTT. Amino acid sequence: CASTSGGTGELFF. This chain links TRBV5-1 with TRBJ2-2; 7 positions match TRBD1. The CDR3 has 13 residues. The V segment lost 6 bases and the J segment 4 bases; nucleotides outside the gene matches: 3. In germline, CDR1 is SGHRS, CDR2 YFSETQ.

The chain has TRBV6-5 and TRBJ1-6; D unclear. V gave up 3 bases and J gave up 10 bases, with 16 bases separating them. The CDR3 length is 15 residues. Germline lookup yields CDR1 MNHEY and CDR2 SVGAGI. This CDR3 reads CASSYWQEGYSPLHF. In DNA, the CDR3 is TGTGCCAGCAGTTATTGGCAGGAGGGATACTCACCCCTCCACTTT.

The rearrangement links TRBV6-1 to TRBJ2-4; D could derive from TRBD1 or TRBD2 (5 bases each). Looked up from germline, CDR1 is MNHNS and CDR2 is SASEGT. The CDR3 is 14 amino acids. V lost 2 bases to trimming and J lost 8 bases, with 13 bases between them. The CDR3, as DNA: TGTGCCAGCAGTGAACGGGCAGGGAGCGACATTCAGTACTTC. Encoded protein: CASSERAGSDIQYF.

The chain links TRBV7-2 to TRBJ2-3; TRBD2 matches 11 bases. The germline gives CDR1 SGHTA, CDR2 FQGNSA. This CDR3 has 16 amino acids. V gave up 4 bases and J gave up 4 bases; unmatched junction bases: 7. The CDR3 loop is CASSSPTSGAPDTQYF. The DNA of the CDR3 is TGTGCCAGCAGCTCACCGACTAGCGGGGCACCAGATACGCAGTATTTT.

By its share, this clone is medium-sized (0.01 to 0.1%). The chain has TRBV7-9 and TRBJ2-7; D unresolved. Per germline, CDR1 SEHNR and CDR2 FQNEAQ (reference sequence). Between the trimmed V and J ends, which lost 5 bases and 5 bases, there was a span of 10 bases. There are 12 residues in the CDR3. CDR3 coding DNA: TGTGCCAGCAGCCTTCACAGTGACGAGCAGTACTTC. This translates into CASSLHSDEQYF. Drawing the rest from reference TRBV7-9 and TRBJ2-7, the complete variable domain is DTGVSQNPRHKITKRGQNVTFRCDPISEHNRLYWYRQTLGQGPEFLTYFQNEAQLEKSRLLSDRFSAERPKGSFSTLEIQRTEQGDSAMYLCASSLHSDEQYFGPGTRLTVT.

This clone occurred once. The J gene is TRBJ1-5, the V gene TRBV19; maybe TRBD1 (5 bases). CDR3 length equals 14 residues. CDR1 and CDR2 from the germline V gene are LNHDA and SQIVND (reference sequence). V was trimmed by 5 bases and J by 5 bases, leaving 13 bases between them. The DNA for the CDR3 is TGTGCCAGTAGTTGGGGGGGGGAAGATCAGCCCCAGCATTTT. The encoded protein is CASSWGGEDQPQHF. The full variable domain, in which reference TRBV19 and TRBJ1-5 provide the parts outside the CDR3, is DGGITQSPKYLFRKEGQNVTLSCEQNLNHDAMYWYRQDPGQGLRLIYYSQIVNDFQKGDIAEGYSVSREKKESFPLTVTSAQKNPTAFYLCASSWGGEDQPQHFGDGTRLSIL.